The source of this TCR beta chain is a study of shared clonotypes between healthy human individuals. Study observations and caveats: The generation probabilities recorded for non-shared clonotypes fell below those of clonotypes shared by all four donors. Despite large depth, sorted-subset datasets appeared incompletely sequenced.

This clone appeared a single time. Its antigen is as yet unknown. Partitioning of CD4+ cells yielded a CD45RA+ naive subset and a CD45RA-negative memory subset. Produced via immunoSEQ multiplex PCR; TCRdb's table is partial and in-frame only. The sample lists about 1 million clones, about 70% occurring once. Germline V gene lookup returns CDR1 SGHRS and CDR2 YFSETQ. CDR3 length: 15 amino acids. Trimming cost V 0 bases and J 6 bases, with 12 bases left between them. V gene TRBV5-1 combines with J gene TRBJ2-2, with D possibly being TRBD2 (6 bases). What was sequenced was memory CD4+ T cells sorted from blood. Subset indicated: CD45RA-negative fraction. The clonotype was recovered from a man in his late teens or twenties in good health. The CDR3 protein is CASSLGLPGAGELFF. CDR3 in DNA: TGCGCCAGCAGCTTGGGACTGCCGGGGGCCGGGGAGCTGTTTTTT.